This TCR beta chain was sequenced during a study of molecular identifiers for immune sequencing clone quantification. The table lists this clonotype with many counts. Its antigen is not known. Listed TCR primers and previously described methods were used for bulk TCR libraries. TCRdb passed the PCR reads through MiXCR, listing each CDR3 protein once. This table has about 63,000 distinct CDR3 sequences, around 19% appearing once. Germline V gene sequence: CDR1 SGDLS, CDR2 YYNGEE. Between the trimmed V and J ends, which lost 2 bases and 10 bases, there was a span of 7 bases. The length of the CDR3 is 12 residues. Study conclusions and caveats: The share of molecules held by clones above 20 RNA copies was over 98% in effector cells and under 1% in naive cells.

Specimen: naive CD8+ T cells from blood, with Jurkat cell RNA spiked in. The sample's subset: FACS-sorted CD8+CD4-CCR7+CD45RA+ naive T cells. This TCR came from a human donor in good health. Some libraries in this study had Jurkat cell RNA spiked in. The V gene is TRBV9, the J gene TRBJ1-6; no reliable D call. The CDR3 DNA is TGTGCCAGCAGCGTGCTCAGCTCACCCCTCCACTTT. This gives the protein CASSVLSSPLHF.